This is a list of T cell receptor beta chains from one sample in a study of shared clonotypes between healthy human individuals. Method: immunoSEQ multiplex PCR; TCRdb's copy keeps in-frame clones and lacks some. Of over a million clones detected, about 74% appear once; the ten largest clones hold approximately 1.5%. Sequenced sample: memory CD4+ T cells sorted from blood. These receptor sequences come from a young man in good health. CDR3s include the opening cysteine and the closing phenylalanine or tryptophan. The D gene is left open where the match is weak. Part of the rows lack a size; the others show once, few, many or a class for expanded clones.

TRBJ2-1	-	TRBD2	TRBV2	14	TGTGCCAGCAGTACTAGACTAGCGGGAGAAGAGCAGTTCTTC	CASSTRLAGEEQFF
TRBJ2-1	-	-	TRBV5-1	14	TGCGCCAGCAGCTTGGAGGCCGGGTGGTATGAGCAGTTCTTC	CASSLEAGWYEQFF
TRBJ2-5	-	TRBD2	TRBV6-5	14	TGTGCCAGCAGTTTCGGGAGGAACCAAGAGACCCAGTACTTC	CASSFGRNQETQYF
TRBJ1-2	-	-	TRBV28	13	TGTGCCAGCACGGACAGTCTCGAGAGCGGCTACACCTTC	CASTDSLESGYTF
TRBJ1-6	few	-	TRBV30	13	TGTGCCCTTACGAAGGGGGGTAATTCACCCCTCCACTTT	CALTKGGNSPLHF
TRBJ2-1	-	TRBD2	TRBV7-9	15	TGTGCCAGCAGCCCCCCCGGGACTACCAACAATGAGCAGTTCTTC	CASSPPGTTNNEQFF
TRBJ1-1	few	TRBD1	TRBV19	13	TGTGCCAGTAGGGGGGACAGGTACACTGAAGCTTTCTTT	CASRGDRYTEAFF
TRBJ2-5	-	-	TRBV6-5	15	TGTGCCAGCAGTTACTCGAGGGGCAGGGGAGAGACCCAGTACTTC	CASSYSRGRGETQYF
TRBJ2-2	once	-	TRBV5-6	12	TGTGCCAGCAGCTCCATGGGTGGGGAGCTGTTTTTT	CASSSMGGELFF
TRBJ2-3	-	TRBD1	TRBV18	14	TGTGCCAGCTCACGAAACAGGGGAACAGATACGCAGTATTTT	CASSRNRGTDTQYF
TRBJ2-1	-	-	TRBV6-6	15	TGTGCCAGCAGTGTAAATCGACTAACCTACAATGAGCAGTTCTTC	CASSVNRLTYNEQFF
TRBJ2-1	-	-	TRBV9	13	TGTGCCAGCAGCCCGGGAGTTTACAATGAGCAGTTCTTC	CASSPGVYNEQFF
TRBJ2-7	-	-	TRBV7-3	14	TGTGCCAGCAGCTTAACCCCAGGGTCCTACGAGCAGTACTTC	CASSLTPGSYEQYF
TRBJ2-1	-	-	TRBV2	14	TGTGCCAGCTGTTTGGGCGTCTCCTACAATGAGCAGTTCTTC	CASCLGVSYNEQFF
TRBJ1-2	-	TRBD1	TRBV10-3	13	TGTGCCATCAGTGCAGGACAGGGTGGTGGCTACACCTTC	CAISAGQGGGYTF
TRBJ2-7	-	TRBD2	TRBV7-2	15	TGTGCCAGCGCCCTCGGGACTAGCGCCACCTACGAGCAGTACTTC	CASALGTSATYEQYF
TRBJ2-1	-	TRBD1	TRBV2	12	TGTGCCAGCAGGGGACAGCTCGATGAGCAGTTCTTC	CASRGQLDEQFF
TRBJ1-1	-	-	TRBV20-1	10	TGCCGTACCGGGGGCGTTGAAGCTTTCTTT	CRTGGVEAFF
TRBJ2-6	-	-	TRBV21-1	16	TGTGCCAGCAGCAAGGACAGGGGAACCGGGGCCAACGTCCTGACTTTC	CASSKDRGTGANVLTF
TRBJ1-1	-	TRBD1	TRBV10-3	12	TGTGCCATCAGTAGGGACAGAGGTTATGCTTTCTTT	CAISRDRGYAFF
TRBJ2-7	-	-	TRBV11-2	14	TGTGCCAGCAGCCAACCCCGGGACGCCTACGAGCAGTACTTC	CASSQPRDAYEQYF
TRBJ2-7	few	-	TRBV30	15	TGTGCCTGGAGTCCCGGAAGGGGGGTTCTAGTTGGGCAGTACTTC	CAWSPGRGVLVGQYF
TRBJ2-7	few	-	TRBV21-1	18	TGTGCCAGCGGCAATCCGGGACCCTCTACGACAAGCTCCTACGAGCAGTACTTC	CASGNPGPSTTSSYEQYF
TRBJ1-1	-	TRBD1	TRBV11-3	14	TGTGCCAGCAGCGGACAGGGCGTGGGCACTGAAGCTTTCTTT	CASSGQGVGTEAFF
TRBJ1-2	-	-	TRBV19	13	TGTGCCAGTATCGGGGCCGGGATTGGGGGCTACACCTTC	CASIGAGIGGYTF
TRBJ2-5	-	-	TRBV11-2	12	TGTGCCAGCACCAGGGGAACAGAGACCCAGTACTTC	CASTRGTETQYF
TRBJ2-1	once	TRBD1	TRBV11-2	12	TGTGCCAGCAGCTCGACAGGGTATGAGCAGTTCTTC	CASSSTGYEQFF
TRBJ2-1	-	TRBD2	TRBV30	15	TGTGCCTGGAGTCCGATTAGCGGGACTTACAATGAGCAGTTCTTC	CAWSPISGTYNEQFF
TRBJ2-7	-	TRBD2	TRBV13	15	TGTGCCAGCAGCTCAAGACTAGCGGGGACCTACGAGCAGTACTTC	CASSSRLAGTYEQYF
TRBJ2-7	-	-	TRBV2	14	TGTGCCAGCAGCTTGTTACAGGTAACCGGGGAGCAGTACTTC	CASSLLQVTGEQYF
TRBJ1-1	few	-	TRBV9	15	TGTGCCAGCAGCGTAGATTGGGGGGCGAACACTGAAGCTTTCTTT	CASSVDWGANTEAFF
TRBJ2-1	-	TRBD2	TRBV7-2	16	TGTGCCAGCAGCTTAGTCCCTAGCGGGGGCTACAATGAGCAGTTCTTC	CASSLVPSGGYNEQFF
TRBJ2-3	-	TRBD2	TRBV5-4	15	TGTGCCAGCAGCTTGTCGGGAGGTGGCACAGATACGCAGTATTTT	CASSLSGGGTDTQYF
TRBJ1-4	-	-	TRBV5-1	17	TGCGCCAGCAGCTTGGGGGTCGCGGAAGGGCAGGGTGAAAAACTGTTTTTT	CASSLGVAEGQGEKLFF
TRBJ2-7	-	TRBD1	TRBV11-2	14	TGTGCCAGCAGCGGTGACAGGGGGCTCGGAGAGCAGTACTTC	CASSGDRGLGEQYF
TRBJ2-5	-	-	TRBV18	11	TGTGCCAGCTCTCCGGAGGGGACCCAGTACTTC	CASSPEGTQYF
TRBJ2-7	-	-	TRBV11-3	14	TGTGCCAGCAGCTTAGAAGGGGCAGGGGACGAGCAGTACTTC	CASSLEGAGDEQYF
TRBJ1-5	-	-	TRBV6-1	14	TGTGCCAGCAGTGCCGTCGGGGGCAATCAGCCCCAGCATTTT	CASSAVGGNQPQHF
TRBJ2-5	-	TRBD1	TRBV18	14	TGTGCCAGCTCACCGACAGGGGCGAGGGAGACCCAGTACTTC	CASSPTGARETQYF
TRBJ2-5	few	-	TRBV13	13	TGTGCCAGCAGCTTAAATCCGGGGGAGACCCAGTACTTC	CASSLNPGETQYF
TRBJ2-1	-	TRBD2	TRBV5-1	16	TGCGCCAGCAGCTCCCCTACTAGCGGTTTTAACAATGAGCAGTTCTTC	CASSSPTSGFNNEQFF
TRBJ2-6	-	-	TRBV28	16	TGTGCCAGCAGTTCCTGGCCAGCGTCTGGGGCCAACGTCCTGACTTTC	CASSSWPASGANVLTF
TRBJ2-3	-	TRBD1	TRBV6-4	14	TGTGCCACCAGGATGCAGGGGGGCACAGATACGCAGTATTTT	CATRMQGGTDTQYF
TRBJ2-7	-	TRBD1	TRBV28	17	TGTGCCAGCAGCCGAACCTCCCTGGGACAGAACCAGCCCGAGCAGTACTTC	CASSRTSLGQNQPEQYF
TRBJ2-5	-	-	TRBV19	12	TGTGCCAGTAGTTGGGGTAGGGAGACCCAGTACTTC	CASSWGRETQYF
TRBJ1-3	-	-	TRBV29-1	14	TGCAGCGTTGAGTGGGCTAACTCTGGAAACACCATATATTTT	CSVEWANSGNTIYF
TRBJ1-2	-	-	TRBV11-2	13	TGTGCCAGCAGCTTAGTAGCTAACTATGGCTACACCTTC	CASSLVANYGYTF
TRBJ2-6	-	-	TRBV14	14	TGTGCCAGCAGCCGAATCTCTGGGGCCAACGTCCTGACTTTC	CASSRISGANVLTF
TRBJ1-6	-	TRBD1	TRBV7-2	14	TGTGCCAGCAGCTTAGACAGGGGAACTTCACCCCTCCACTTT	CASSLDRGTSPLHF
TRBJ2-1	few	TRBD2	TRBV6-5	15	TGTGCCAGCAGGATACTAGCGGACTCCTACAATGAGCAGTTCTTC	CASRILADSYNEQFF
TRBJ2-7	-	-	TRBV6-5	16	TGTGCCAGCAGTTACTCGGTATACAGGGAGAACTACGAGCAGTACTTC	CASSYSVYRENYEQYF
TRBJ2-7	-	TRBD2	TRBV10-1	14	TGCGCCAGCAGTGAGAGCGGGAGGGGCCACGAGCAGTACTTC	CASSESGRGHEQYF